A selection of T cell receptor beta chains follows, all from one sample in a study of T-cell reconstitution after alpha-beta-depleted transplantation in children. TCRdb processed the PCR reads anew with MiXCR; each CDR3 protein has one entry. The sample carries hundreds of thousands of distinct CDR3 sequences, 8.5% to 10% recorded once. The sample in question was PBMCs from the stem cell graft donor, obtained from the stem cell graft. Receptors originate from a human donor who donated a stem cell graft to a child with acute lymphoblastic leukemia. Each CDR3 is given with its conserved first and last residue. D genes are given only for firm matches.

d_gene: TRBD1
j_gene: TRBJ2-6
v_gene: TRBV29-1
CDR3aa: CSVDTRDRSSGANVLTF

d_gene: .
j_gene: TRBJ2-7
v_gene: TRBV9
CDR3aa: CASSPKHGYEQYF

d_gene: .
j_gene: TRBJ2-1
v_gene: TRBV5-1
CDR3aa: CASSLVSSDVGNNEQFF

d_gene: TRBD1
j_gene: TRBJ2-7
v_gene: TRBV2
CDR3aa: CASSDGQGGLYEQYF

d_gene: TRBD1
j_gene: TRBJ2-1
v_gene: TRBV5-5
CDR3aa: CASSTDRGSYNEQFF

d_gene: .
j_gene: TRBJ1-1
v_gene: TRBV4-2
CDR3aa: CASSQEGYGANTEAFF

d_gene: TRBD1
j_gene: TRBJ1-2
v_gene: TRBV12-3/TRBV12-4
CDR3aa: CASSLLGGQALNGYTF

d_gene: TRBD1
j_gene: TRBJ2-2
v_gene: TRBV7-6
CDR3aa: CASSLAQPGTAMEPFMNTGELFF

d_gene: TRBD1
j_gene: TRBJ2-5
v_gene: TRBV10-3
CDR3aa: CAIRGSVDRVETQYF

d_gene: .
j_gene: TRBJ1-6
v_gene: TRBV2
CDR3aa: CADRQSLGSPLHF

d_gene: TRBD1
j_gene: TRBJ2-7
v_gene: TRBV6-2/TRBV6-3
CDR3aa: CASSYLDRVYEQYF

d_gene: TRBD1
j_gene: TRBJ1-2
v_gene: TRBV7-6
CDR3aa: CASSLGTGGDYGYTF

d_gene: TRBD1
j_gene: TRBJ2-4
v_gene: TRBV5-4
CDR3aa: CASSFSQGARENIQYF

d_gene: TRBD1
j_gene: TRBJ2-4
v_gene: TRBV5-1
CDR3aa: CASSPLVRQGKNIQYF

d_gene: TRBD1
j_gene: TRBJ2-7
v_gene: TRBV7-9
CDR3aa: CASSSRAGTEAYEQYF

d_gene: TRBD2
j_gene: TRBJ2-7
v_gene: TRBV12-3/TRBV12-4
CDR3aa: CASSFPIAGGSYEQYF

d_gene: .
j_gene: TRBJ2-7
v_gene: TRBV29-1
CDR3aa: CSVELGTSHSYEQYF

d_gene: .
j_gene: TRBJ2-3
v_gene: TRBV4-3
CDR3aa: CASSQEGRTQYF

d_gene: .
j_gene: TRBJ2-7
v_gene: TRBV12-3/TRBV12-4
CDR3aa: CASSSPGLEQYF

d_gene: .
j_gene: TRBJ1-2
v_gene: TRBV7-8
CDR3aa: CASSLTRSRLADGYTF

d_gene: TRBD2
j_gene: TRBJ2-6
v_gene: TRBV11-2
CDR3aa: CASSLTGGTGANVLTF

d_gene: TRBD1
j_gene: TRBJ2-2
v_gene: TRBV20-1
CDR3aa: CSARDRRTGRELFF

d_gene: .
j_gene: TRBJ2-2
v_gene: TRBV11-2
CDR3aa: CASSLIAGELFF

d_gene: .
j_gene: TRBJ1-1
v_gene: TRBV7-9
CDR3aa: CASSLVKGVAEAFF

d_gene: .
j_gene: TRBJ1-5
v_gene: TRBV29-1
CDR3aa: CSVEVGGNQPQHF

d_gene: TRBD1
j_gene: TRBJ2-7
v_gene: TRBV5-1
CDR3aa: CASSRGQGSYEQYF

d_gene: .
j_gene: TRBJ1-5
v_gene: TRBV20-1
CDR3aa: CSARDGAGAGQPQHF

d_gene: TRBD1
j_gene: TRBJ2-1
v_gene: TRBV9
CDR3aa: CASSTRDRGLYNEQFF

d_gene: TRBD1
j_gene: TRBJ2-7
v_gene: TRBV6-6
CDR3aa: CASMDRFSYEQYF

d_gene: .
j_gene: TRBJ2-3
v_gene: TRBV19
CDR3aa: CASSIVSVAGHTDTQYF

d_gene: TRBD2
j_gene: TRBJ2-5
v_gene: TRBV7-2
CDR3aa: CASSLVGLAGGLRETQYF

d_gene: .
j_gene: TRBJ2-1
v_gene: TRBV14
CDR3aa: CASSPQPNNEQFF

d_gene: .
j_gene: TRBJ1-1
v_gene: TRBV5-1
CDR3aa: CASSLGWLEMNTEAFF

d_gene: .
j_gene: TRBJ1-1
v_gene: TRBV6-1
CDR3aa: CASREGSANTEAFF

d_gene: .
j_gene: TRBJ1-2
v_gene: TRBV5-1
CDR3aa: CASSLRDGTNYGYTF

d_gene: .
j_gene: TRBJ2-1
v_gene: TRBV27
CDR3aa: CASSLAPGHLGYEQFF

d_gene: .
j_gene: TRBJ2-4
v_gene: TRBV27
CDR3aa: CASSYALGLAKNIQYF

d_gene: TRBD1
j_gene: TRBJ1-1
v_gene: TRBV20-1
CDR3aa: CSASQGAGGFFTEAFF

d_gene: TRBD1
j_gene: TRBJ2-2
v_gene: TRBV28
CDR3aa: CASSLFTGVGGELFF

d_gene: TRBD2
j_gene: TRBJ2-3
v_gene: TRBV5-1
CDR3aa: CASSLVPAGGRDTDTQYF

d_gene: .
j_gene: TRBJ2-5
v_gene: TRBV20-1
CDR3aa: CSARAWSGTQYF

d_gene: .
j_gene: TRBJ1-1
v_gene: TRBV2
CDR3aa: CASKGGEAFF

d_gene: TRBD1
j_gene: TRBJ2-1
v_gene: TRBV5-1
CDR3aa: CASSSMDRGLGEQFF

d_gene: TRBD1
j_gene: TRBJ2-1
v_gene: TRBV7-9
CDR3aa: CASSLQGVSSYNEQFF

d_gene: TRBD1
j_gene: TRBJ1-2
v_gene: TRBV28
CDR3aa: CASSLEGARYGYTF

d_gene: TRBD2
j_gene: TRBJ2-5
v_gene: TRBV4-2
CDR3aa: CAIGPGGREETQYF

d_gene: .
j_gene: TRBJ2-2
v_gene: TRBV12-3/TRBV12-4
CDR3aa: CASTWGVNTGELFF

d_gene: .
j_gene: TRBJ2-7
v_gene: TRBV7-6
CDR3aa: CASSSASGLAFHEQYF

d_gene: TRBD1
j_gene: TRBJ1-1
v_gene: TRBV6-1
CDR3aa: CASSLRDRGSEAFF

d_gene: TRBD1
j_gene: TRBJ1-1
v_gene: TRBV6-1
CDR3aa: CASSPLRDRALGTEAFF

d_gene: TRBD1
j_gene: TRBJ2-4
v_gene: TRBV11-2
CDR3aa: CASSLGRWDRTKNIQYF

d_gene: .
j_gene: TRBJ2-1
v_gene: TRBV27
CDR3aa: CASSRRHNEQFF

d_gene: TRBD2
j_gene: TRBJ2-7
v_gene: TRBV20-1
CDR3aa: CSARDRGGHRYEQYF

d_gene: TRBD1
j_gene: TRBJ1-4
v_gene: TRBV6-1
CDR3aa: CASGKRDSNEKLFF

d_gene: TRBD1
j_gene: TRBJ2-4
v_gene: TRBV20-1
CDR3aa: CSALAWDRVSKNIQYF

d_gene: .
j_gene: TRBJ2-5
v_gene: TRBV5-1
CDR3aa: CASSYAERDGGQETQYF

d_gene: .
j_gene: TRBJ1-2
v_gene: TRBV12-3/TRBV12-4
CDR3aa: CASSPLGGRNYGYTF

d_gene: TRBD2
j_gene: TRBJ2-3
v_gene: TRBV27
CDR3aa: CASSPKPRDYWGDTQYF